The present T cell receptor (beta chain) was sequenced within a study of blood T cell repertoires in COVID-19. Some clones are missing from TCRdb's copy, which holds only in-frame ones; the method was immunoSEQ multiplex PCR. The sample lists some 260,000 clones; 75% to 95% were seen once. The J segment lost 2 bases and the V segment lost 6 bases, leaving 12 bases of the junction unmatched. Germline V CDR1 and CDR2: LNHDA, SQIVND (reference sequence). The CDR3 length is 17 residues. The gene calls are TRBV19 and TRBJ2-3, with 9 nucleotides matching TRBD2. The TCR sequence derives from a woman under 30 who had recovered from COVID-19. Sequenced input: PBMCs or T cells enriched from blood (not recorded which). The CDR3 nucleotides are TGTGCCAGTAGCGAACCCCCCCTAGCGGGGCTCACAGATACGCAGTATTTT. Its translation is CASSEPPLAGLTDTQYF.